This T cell receptor (beta chain) was observed in a study of cytomegalovirus exposure and HLA in healthy donors. The CDR3 consists of 16 residues. Germline-derived CDR1 and CDR2 are SEHNR and FQNEAQ (reference sequence). Trimming removed 5 bases at V and 3 bases at J, with 19 bases between. Primers included in the PCR were 60 Vbeta and 13 Jbeta primers. Here immunoSEQ multiplex PCR was the method, and the copy in TCRdb shows in-frame clones only, minus some. The table records roughly 100,000 clones, approximately 71% of them present only once. The count of this clone is one. The sequenced sample consisted of PBMCs. The receptor was isolated from a young woman in good health and CMV-seropositive. This chain connects TRBV7-9 to TRBJ2-5, with TRBD2 as a possible D gene (5 bases). CDR3 coding DNA: TGTGCCAGCAGCCTCAGTCTCGGAGGTTCTAAAGAGACCCAGTACTTC. It encodes CASSLSLGGSKETQYF.